The 5 T cell receptor beta chains given below trace back to one sample, sequenced in a study of identical twins. Using its own MiXCR run on the 5' RACE reads, TCRdb lists one record per CDR3 protein. This sample yields about 530,000 distinct CDR3 sequences, of which about 22% are seen a single time; approximately 0.52% belongs to the top ten. The same specimen was also included in a second study, on yellow fever vaccine responses in identical twins.

Sequencing was performed on CD4+ T cells sorted from blood. These receptors originate from a woman aged 18-29 years in good health.

A single count supports this clonotype. This chain links TRBV12-5 with TRBJ2-4, with D perhaps being TRBD1 or TRBD2 (5 bases each). V shed 7 bases and J shed 4 bases, with 20 bases lying between them. The CDR3 length is 16 residues. CDR1 is LGHNT and CDR2 is FRNRAP in the germline V gene. Written as DNA, the CDR3 is TGTGCTAGTGCAAGGTACGGGACCGTACAAAAAAACATTCAGTACTTC. Its protein product is CASARYGTVQKNIQYF.

This clonotype was observed a handful of times. The V call is TRBV10-3, the J call TRBJ2-1; possible D gene TRBD2, 5 bases. The V end lost 2 bases, the J end lost 5 bases, and 13 bases lay between the germline ends. The CDR3 covers 15 residues. The germline V gene encodes CDR1 ENHRY and CDR2 SYGVKD. The CDR3 DNA reads as TGTGCCATCAGTGAGGGGGTGCAGCGGAACAATGAGCAGTTCTTC. It encodes CAISEGVQRNNEQFF.

The chain has TRBV12-3 or TRBV12-4 and TRBJ2-1, with no clear D. Trimming removed 7 bases from V and 4 bases from J, with 14 bases in between. CDR3 size: 14 residues. The CDR3 bases are TGTGCCAGCACAACTAAAAACATTTACAATGAGCAGTTCTTC. Its translation is CASTTKNIYNEQFF.

This clonotype was recorded a few times. V usage is TRBV5-1 and J usage is TRBJ2-3; D unresolved. This CDR3 is built from 19 residues. In germline, CDR1 is SGHRS, CDR2 YFSETQ. Trimming pared 0 bases from V and 1 base from J, leaving 21 bases between. The CDR3 sequence is CASSLEIGPAEHGTDTQYF. CDR3 in DNA: TGCGCCAGCAGCTTGGAAATAGGGCCTGCGGAGCACGGCACAGATACGCAGTATTTT.

This clonotype was seen a few times. The chain combines TRBV20-1 with TRBJ2-7; 8 bases are a match to TRBD1. The CDR3 extends over 14 amino acids. Germline-derived CDR1 and CDR2 are DFQATT and SNEGSKA (reference sequence). J was trimmed by 6 bases and V by 0 bases; bases with no gene match: 7. The CDR3 DNA reads TGCAGTGCTAGAGATATAGGACAGGGATTCGAGCAGTACTTC. It yields the protein CSARDIGQGFEQYF.